This T cell receptor beta chain appears in the sequencing data of a study of T cell responses to AZD1222 COVID-19 vaccine. Notes on the study in general: A mostly white British donor set with more females was recruited, and clonal diversity was possibly underestimated.

Method: immunoSEQ multiplex PCR; TCRdb's copy keeps in-frame clones and lacks some. The repertoire has 90,000 to 120,000 clones, approximately 89% of them found once; the top ten carry 3% to 3.5%. Trimming cost V 4 bases and J 5 bases, with 11 bases left between them. The CDR3 contains 13 residues. Per germline, CDR1 MNHEY and CDR2 SVGAGI. This clone was counted between two and nine times. What it recognizes is unknown. The chain links TRBV6-5 to TRBJ1-1; D ambiguous. Sequencing used peripheral blood, obtained on day 0 of MenACWY control vaccination. This receptor was obtained from an adult in good health. The CDR3 region is CASSWARRTEAFF. DNA for the CDR3: TGTGCCAGCAGTTGGGCGAGGCGGACTGAAGCTTTCTTT.